The 29 T cell receptor beta chains given below trace back to one sample, sequenced in a study of cytomegalovirus exposure and HLA in healthy donors. The PCR used 60 Vbeta and 13 Jbeta primers. The repertoire was sequenced with immunoSEQ multiplex PCR; TCRdb's copy has only in-frame clones and lacks some. The sample contains about 190,000 clones, 70% to 80% of which appear only once. Input material: PBMCs. The receptor source for this set is a woman aged 25 to 39 in good health and CMV-seropositive.

The chain links TRBV7-6 to TRBJ2-5; tentative D call: TRBD2 (6 bases). Germline lookup yields CDR1 SGHVS and CDR2 FNYEAQ. V lost 7 bases, J lost 5 bases, and 20 bases lay in between. This CDR3 region has 15 residues. CDR3 DNA sequence: TGTGCCAGCACCCTAACTAGCCAGGTTTGGGAGACCCAGTACTTC. Translating it yields CASTLTSQVWETQYF.

This rearrangement joins TRBV6-1 to TRBJ1-1; 7 nucleotides match TRBD1. The CDR3 has 14 residues. Per germline, CDR1 MNHNS and CDR2 SASEGT. V gave up 3 bases and J gave up 9 bases; unmatched junction bases: 10. The CDR3, as DNA: TGTGCCAGCAGTGAGCAGGTGGAAGGGGGCAAAGCTTTCTTT. Its translation is CASSEQVEGGKAFF.

The rearrangement joins TRBV7-2 to TRBJ2-5; D may be TRBD1 (7 bases). The CDR3 runs to 14 residues. Deletions cut 5 bases from V and 3 bases from J, with 13 bases between. CDR1 is SGHTA and CDR2 is FQGNSA in the germline V gene. This CDR3 is CASSIGGTEETQYF. CDR3 DNA: TGTGCCAGCAGCATAGGAGGGACAGAAGAGACCCAGTACTTC.

This chain connects TRBV4-2 to TRBJ2-5, with 10 bases that match TRBD1. Germline-derived CDR1 and CDR2 are LGHNA and YNFKEQ. There are 15 residues in the CDR3. The trim removed 4 bases at V and 5 bases at J, leaving 7 bases unmatched. CDR3 nucleotide sequence: TGTGCCAGCAGCCGCCGGGACAGGGGTCTCGAGACCCAGTACTTC. This translates into CASSRRDRGLETQYF.

This chain links TRBV27 with TRBJ1-2; TRBD1 matches at 9 bases. The trim removed 2 bases at V and 7 bases at J, leaving 8 bases unmatched. CDR3 length equals 15 residues. In germline, CDR1 is MNHEY, CDR2 SMNVEV (reference sequence). The CDR3 DNA sequence: TGTGCCAGCAGTTTAACTACAGGGGGCGGACTTGGCTACACCTTC. Protein: CASSLTTGGGLGYTF.

The genes are TRBV14 and TRBJ2-5; weak D call: TRBD1 (6 bases). The V gene's germline CDR1 is SGHDN and CDR2 FVKESK. CDR3 length: 15 amino acids. The V end was cut by 4 bases, the J end by 7 bases, with 19 bases between. The CDR3 is CASSPGFEQGLTQYF. The CDR3 nucleotides read TGTGCCAGCAGCCCCGGGTTCGAACAGGGTTTGACCCAGTACTTC.

V and J are TRBV2 and TRBJ1-1; D remains ambiguous. The CDR3 sequence is 14 residues long. Trimming shortened V by 8 bases and J by 3 bases, and 16 bases separated the two germline ends. CDR1 SNHLY and CDR2 FYNNEI come from the germline V gene. The CDR3, as DNA: TGTGCCAGCCAGATACCCCCGAGGTACACTGAAGCTTTCTTT. Protein sequence: CASQIPPRYTEAFF. The complete variable domain, with remaining parts taken from reference TRBV2 and TRBJ1-1, reads EPEVTQTPSHQVTQMGQEVILRCVPISNHLYFYWYRQILGQKVEFLVSFYNNEISEKSEIFDDQFSVERPDGSNFTLKIRSTKLEDSAMYFCASQIPPRYTEAFFGQGTRLTVV.

This clone was observed a few times. The chain joins TRBV7-9 to TRBJ2-7, with 7 nucleotides matching TRBD2. V was pared by 3 bases and J by 2 bases, with 4 bases of the junction left unmatched. The CDR3 is 14 amino acids. Per the germline V gene, CDR1 is SEHNR and CDR2 is FQNEAQ (reference sequence). The CDR3 DNA reads TGTGCCAGCAGCTTGATGGCGGGGGCCTACGAGCAGTACTTC. Translated: CASSLMAGAYEQYF.

J is TRBJ2-5 and V is TRBV25-1; a weak D match, TRBD2 (7 bases). With 4 bases removed from V and 5 bases from J, the gap between germline ends came to 11 bases. The CDR3 is 13 residues long. Germline V gives CDR1 MGHDK, CDR2 SYGVNS. The CDR3 spells CASSVEGGETQYF. The CDR3 bases are TGTGCCAGCAGTGTGGAGGGGGGGGAGACCCAGTACTTC.

The rearrangement links TRBV29-1 to TRBJ1-1; D uncertain. The V end was cut by 4 bases, the J end by 8 bases, with 17 bases between. Germline assignment: CDR1 SQVTM and CDR2 ANQGSEA. The CDR3 runs 13 residues. The CDR3 reads CSVVIDTRREAFF. CDR3 bases: TGCAGCGTTGTAATCGACACCCGCCGCGAAGCTTTCTTT.

The chain is built from TRBV5-4 and TRBJ1-2; 7 bases match TRBD1. CDR3 length: 16 residues. Trimming removed 4 bases from V and 8 bases from J; junction bases left unmatched: 17. Germline-derived CDR1 and CDR2 are SGHNT and YYREEE (reference sequence). The CDR3 spells CASSPSRRQGGRGYTF. The CDR3 DNA follows: TGTGCCAGCAGCCCCAGCCGAAGACAGGGAGGAAGGGGCTACACCTTC.

The V gene is TRBV10-3, the J gene TRBJ2-3; 9 bases are shared with TRBD1. Germline V gene data show CDR1 as ENHRY and CDR2 as SYGVKD. The CDR3 extends over 15 amino acids. J was trimmed by 2 bases and V by 5 bases; bases with no gene match: 5. CDR3: CAISRDREITDTQYF. CDR3 coding DNA: TGTGCCATCAGTCGGGACAGGGAAATCACAGATACGCAGTATTTT.

This chain connects TRBV19 to TRBJ2-7, with 7 bases fitting TRBD1. The CDR3 consists of 13 residues. Germline V gives CDR1 LNHDA, CDR2 SQIVND (reference sequence). V lost 9 bases, J lost 4 bases, and 9 bases stayed unmatched. Written as DNA, the CDR3 is TGTGCCAGCCGGGACAGTCTCAGGTACGAGCAGTACTTC. It is translated as CASRDSLRYEQYF.

The V call is TRBV28, the J call TRBJ2-1; 10 positions match TRBD1. The CDR3 consists of 15 residues. Looked up from germline, CDR1 is MDHEN and CDR2 is SYDVKM. V was pared by 6 bases and J by 7 bases, with 9 bases of the junction left unmatched. CDR3 sequence reads: CASRPTGTGVNEQFF. CDR3 bases: TGTGCCAGCAGGCCAACCGGGACAGGGGTGAATGAGCAGTTCTTC.

J is TRBJ1-5 and V is TRBV6-4, with 7 bases identical to TRBD1. Trimming at V came to 8 bases and at J to 3 bases, leaving 10 bases not matched to a gene. The length of the CDR3 is 15 residues. Germline assignment: CDR1 MRHNA and CDR2 SNTAGT. The CDR3 coding sequence is TGTGCCAGCCCACACAGGGGAATACTCAATCAGCCCCAGCATTTT. Protein sequence: CASPHRGILNQPQHF.

This chain uses TRBV13 with TRBJ2-7, with 8 bases lining up with TRBD2. CDR1 and CDR2 (germline): PRHDT, FYEKMQ (reference sequence). The CDR3 length is 15 residues. The junction had 5 bases not matched to a gene; V was cut back by 0 bases and J by 4 bases. The CDR3 bases are TGTGCCAGCAGCTTAGGCCAGACTAGCGCGTACGAGCAGTACTTC. This sequence encodes CASSLGQTSAYEQYF.

This clone has just a few counts. The chain recombines TRBV5-1 with TRBJ1-5, with D perhaps matching TRBD1 (6 bases). Looked up from germline, CDR1 is SGHRS and CDR2 is YFSETQ. V dropped 5 bases and J dropped 3 bases, with 9 bases sitting between them. The CDR3 is made up of 13 amino acids. In nucleotides, the CDR3 is TGCGCCAGCAGGGACAGCTTCAATCAGCCCCAGCATTTT. This codes for CASRDSFNQPQHF.

The V call is TRBV11-1, the J call TRBJ2-1; 8 bases align to TRBD2. CDR1 is SGHAT and CDR2 is FQDESV in the germline V gene (reference sequence). Trimming cost V 2 bases and J 9 bases; bases outside gene matches: 9. The CDR3 extends over 15 amino acids. The CDR3 loop is CASSLTSGGRGEQFF. CDR3 DNA: TGTGCCAGCAGCTTAACTAGCGGAGGGAGAGGTGAGCAGTTCTTC.

J is TRBJ1-4 and V is TRBV30, with no clear D. V lost 2 bases and J lost 6, with 16 bases in between. Germline CDR1 GTSNPN, CDR2 SVGIG (reference sequence). The CDR3 runs 15 residues. For the CDR3, the DNA is TGTGCCTGGAGTAGAGGAAATCTAGTTGATGAAAAACTGTTTTTT. It codes for CAWSRGNLVDEKLFF.

The chain is built from TRBV4-2 and TRBJ1-1; weak D call: TRBD1 (6 bases). CDR1 and CDR2 (germline): LGHNA, YNFKEQ. V was shortened by 1 base and J by 5 bases, with 14 bases between the two germline ends. This CDR3 is 15 amino acids long. CDR3 region: CASSQVLQGETEAFF. In DNA, the CDR3 is TGTGCCAGCAGCCAAGTGTTACAGGGAGAGACTGAAGCTTTCTTT.

CDR3 protein: CAISEAANYGYTF. As DNA, the CDR3 is TGTGCCATCAGTGAGGCCGCGAACTATGGCTACACCTTC. The chain combines TRBV10-3 with TRBJ1-2; D not certain. The CDR3 is made up of 13 amino acids. From germline, CDR1 is ENHRY and CDR2 SYGVKD. Trimming left V 2 bases short and J 2 bases short, with 6 bases between.

This sequence joins TRBV27 and TRBJ1-6; D call uncertain. This CDR3 region has 12 residues. Germline V gives CDR1 MNHEY, CDR2 SMNVEV (reference sequence). Trimming took off 3 bases at V and 8 bases at J, with 5 bases between the two ends. The DNA of the CDR3 is TGTGCCAGCAGTTTCAGGTATTCACCCCTCCACTTT. It specifies CASSFRYSPLHF.

As for this clone: The germline gene is not matched at one end of the junction; a read error may be the cause. The chain carries TRBV7-9 and TRBJ1-2, with a tentative D call TRBD1 (6 bases). The germline V gene encodes CDR1 SEHNR and CDR2 FQNEAQ (reference sequence). The CDR3 sequence is 13 residues long. CDR3 sequence: CSSSLTGWNGYTF. The CDR3 DNA follows: TGTTCCAGCAGCTTAACAGGGTGGAATGGCTACACCTTC.

The chain couples TRBV9 to TRBJ2-1, with 9 bases fitting TRBD2. CDR1 is SGDLS, CDR2 YYNGEE, per germline. This CDR3 is 13 amino acids long. Unmatched junction bases numbered 1, after V lost 0 bases and J lost 9 bases. This CDR3 reads CASSVASGAEQFF. The CDR3 region has the DNA TGTGCCAGCAGCGTAGCTAGCGGGGCTGAGCAGTTCTTC. Looking up the rest from reference TRBV9 and TRBJ2-1 gives the full variable domain: DSGVTQTPKHLITATGQRVTLRCSPRSGDLSVYWYQQSLDQGLQFLIQYYNGEERAKGNILERFSAQQFPDLHSELNLSSLELGDSALYFCASSVASGAEQFFGPGTRLTVL.

This chain uses TRBV11-3 with TRBJ2-6, with 7 bases fitting TRBD1. The CDR3 has 18 residues. Germline V gene sequence: CDR1 SGHNT, CDR2 YENEEA. After removal of 1 base from V and 0 bases from J, the junction contained 6 bases not matched to a gene. The CDR3 DNA sequence: TGTGCCAGCAGCTTAGTTTCGGGACAGTTCTCTGGGGCCAACGTCCTGACTTTC. This sequence encodes CASSLVSGQFSGANVLTF. Looking up the rest from reference TRBV11-3 and TRBJ2-6 gives the full variable domain: EAGVVQSPRYKIIEKKQPVAFWCNPISGHNTLYWYLQNLGQGPELLIRYENEEAVDDSQLPKDRFSAERLKGVDSTLKIQPAELGDSAVYLCASSLVSGQFSGANVLTFGAGSRLTVL.

The chain carries TRBV10-3 and TRBJ2-5; D not certain. Per the germline V gene, CDR1 is ENHRY and CDR2 is SYGVKD. V lost 4 bases and J 5 bases, leaving 11 bases between the germline ends. This CDR3 is 13 amino acids long. The CDR3 reads CAISGGLGETQYF. The CDR3 DNA sequence: TGTGCCATCAGTGGAGGCCTCGGGGAGACCCAGTACTTC.

This rearrangement joins TRBV19 to TRBJ1-2; 10 bases align to TRBD1. The CDR3 sequence is 14 residues long. J lost 8 bases, V lost 5 bases, and 8 bases had no gene match. The germline V gene encodes CDR1 LNHDA and CDR2 SQIVND (reference sequence). CDR3 coding DNA: TGTGCCAGTAGTCCGTGGGGGACAGGGGTCGGCTACACCTTC. Translating it yields CASSPWGTGVGYTF.

In nucleotides, the CDR3 is TGTGCCAGCAGTCCCGGGATCATCTACGAGCAGTACTTC. Residues: CASSPGIIYEQYF. V and J are TRBV6-5 and TRBJ2-7; maybe TRBD2 (5 bases). CDR3 length: 13 residues. Trimming pared 5 bases from V and 3 bases from J, leaving 11 bases between. CDR1 is MNHEY, CDR2 SVGAGI, per germline.

The chain uses TRBV5-1 and TRBJ2-7, with 10 bases identical to TRBD2. This CDR3 has 14 amino acids. In germline, CDR1 is SGHRS, CDR2 YFSETQ. After removal of 4 bases from V and 5 bases from J, the junction contained 6 bases not matched to a gene. CDR3 sequence reads: CASSPGAGGHEQYF. CDR3 nucleotide sequence: TGCGCCAGCAGCCCAGGAGCGGGAGGGCACGAGCAGTACTTC.